This T cell receptor beta chain appears in the sequencing data of a study of T cell repertoires in cytomegalovirus infection. This clonotype was seen only a few times. Its antigen is currently unknown. V lost 5 bases to trimming and J lost 4 bases, with 17 bases between them. Germline-derived CDR1 and CDR2 are SGHTA and FQGNSA. The CDR3 totals 15 residues. MiXCR, run by TCRdb on the reads, gives a single entry per CDR3 protein. The profile shows just under 500,000 distinct CDR3 sequences, 30% to 35% of them singletons. This material consisted of cultured PBMCs, taken from culture after CMV antigen stimulation. The gene calls are TRBV7-2 and TRBJ1-1; D might be TRBD1 (5 bases). The source of this sequence is a human donor in good health (CMV status not recorded). Some clones in this sample may be carry-over from other donors' samples. CDR3 sequence (DNA): TGTGCCAGCAGCACCCTATCGGGGGGGGGCACTGAAGCTTTCTTT. It yields the protein CASSTLSGGGTEAFF.